The T cell receptor (beta chain) under discussion was sequenced for a study of CD8 T cells in Susac syndrome (dated by TCRdb to the late 2010s). Context from the whole study: Among the sequenced Susac syndrome patients, 5 or 6 had clinically active disease and about eight were in clinical remission. Whether CD8+ T cell activation and differentiation in Susac syndrome was antigen driven was tested using repertoire sequencing. Susac syndrome patients were therapy-naive, on corticosteroids (some also receiving IVIg), or on IVIg alone at blood withdrawal. Overall study outcomes, separate from this receptor: The study acknowledged that relatively few individuals were included in the TCR sequencing and HLA analysis. The CD4+ T cell repertoire of patients with Susac syndrome showed no detectable clonal expansion.

RNA was extracted using the RNeasy kit, and roughly 0.5 to 1 microgram was reverse transcribed with random hexamers. The immunoSEQ multiplex PCR assay, which covers 54 Vbeta and 13 Jbeta segments, was used to amplify TCR beta CDR3 regions. PCR amplification bias was corrected by using a synthetic template baseline for primer optimization and computational correction. Turning to the authors' computational methods: Reads were annotated to V, D and J genes per IMGT and analyzed with immunoSEQ Analyzer, keeping only productive sequences. To calculate clonality, Shannon entropy was normalized by log2 of the number of productive unique sequences and then subtracted from one. Public and private clones were assessed among the 100 most prevalent clones of each patient and control. Susac-specific clones were defined as absent from healthy and MS cohorts, over a thousand published viral clones and other ImmuneACCESS disease sequences. TCRdb handled the public reads itself, with Q25 trimming in fastp and clone calling in MiXCR, and kept productive beta chains. Duplicate CDR3 protein sequences are folded into a single record with the most common DNA and genes. V and J calls and clone size were set by TCRdb, not the authors. The sample table lists more than 110,000 distinct CDR3 sequences, approximately 95% of them with a count of one. 0.14% of the sample is taken by the ten largest.

Reading the germline V gene gives CDR1 KGHSH and CDR2 LQKENI. Its CDR3 holds 14 amino acids, cysteine through phenylalanine. The entry retains the CDR3 DNA only, 42 bases that are in frame from base 1. V loses 3 bases of germline sequence and J loses 5 bases, and the interval between the two ends is 13 bases. Peripheral blood CD8+ and CD4+ T cells from healthy donors, Susac syndrome patients and multiple sclerosis patients were profiled by high-throughput TCR beta sequencing. Recently defined diagnostic criteria for definite or probable disease were met by the Susac syndrome patients. CD8+ TEMRA cells were enriched by FACS, while bulk CD8+ and CD4+ T cells were purified by magnetic negative isolation. Blood was drawn into EDTA tubes, processed within 24 hours, and PBMCs were isolated by density gradient centrifugation. PBMCs intended for TCR sequencing were frozen in liquid nitrogen and were later thawed in a 37 degrees C water bath. The sorted or isolated CD4+, CD8+ and CD8+ TEMRA cells had a purity of 90% or higher.

Notes on this clonotype: Its antigen is currently not known. The record has no base qualities; no much larger clone is one base away.

Sequencing was carried out using CD4+ T cells from PBMCs. This receptor was identified in a human donor with Susac syndrome. The receptor chain draws on TRBV18 and TRBJ2-5; TRBD1 could be the D gene, as 6 bases match. The CDR3 corresponds to CASSPSLGQETQYF. The nucleotides are TGTGCCAGCTCACCGTCGCTTGGACAGGAGACCCAGTACTTC.